This T cell receptor (beta chain) was recorded in a study of blood T cell repertoires in COVID-19. This table comes from immunoSEQ multiplex PCR, and its TCRdb copy is limited to in-frame clones, with some not included. The table has roughly 97,000 clones, around 87% seen once; the top ten hold 15% to 20%. V was pared by 7 bases and J by 7 bases, with 16 bases between. This CDR3 region has 14 residues. The germline CDR1 and CDR2 sequences are SNHLY and FYNNEI. Source material: peripheral blood. The sequence came from a human donor in a cohort sampled during active COVID-19. This rearrangement joins TRBV2 to TRBJ1-4, with a possible D match to TRBD1 (5 bases). CDR3 sequence: CASMSPGEGEKLFF. The DNA for the CDR3 is TGTGCCAGCATGTCCCCGGGGGAAGGTGAAAAACTGTTTTTT. Full variable domain (missing parts from reference TRBV2 and TRBJ1-4): EPEVTQTPSHQVTQMGQEVILRCVPISNHLYFYWYRQILGQKVEFLVSFYNNEISEKSEIFDDQFSVERPDGSNFTLKIRSTKLEDSAMYFCASMSPGEGEKLFFGSGTQLSVL.